The source of this T cell receptor (beta chain) is a study of T cells in Graves' hyperthyroidism and ophthalmopathy. This clonotype was counted at least ten times. TCR beta CDR3 region amplification was performed from RNA transcripts. The study used the HTBI primer set for a first-round RT-PCR of the TCR CDR3. TCRdb reprocessed the multiplex PCR reads via MiXCR and lists one record per CDR3 protein. The table includes around 300,000 distinct CDR3 sequences, 15% detected once. V gave up 1 base and J gave up 2 bases; unmatched junction bases: 3. This CDR3 spans 15 amino acids. Germline V gene lookup returns CDR1 SGHTA and CDR2 FQGNSA.

This rearrangement joins TRBV7-2 to TRBJ2-3; 7 bases are a match to TRBD2. The source of this sequence is a woman in her 50s with Graves' hyperthyroidism that later progressed to Graves' ophthalmopathy. The source material was blood. The CDR3 nucleotides are TGTGCCAGCAGCTTAGAAGCGGGAATCACAGATACGCAGTATTTT. Translated: CASSLEAGITDTQYF.